One and the same sample provided the 15 T cell receptor beta chains below, sequenced in a study of response to subunit inactivated influenza vaccine (dated by TCRdb to 2016 to 2019). Libraries were made using RT-PCR. Sequencing was carried out with an Illumina HiSeq 2500. TCRdb cleaned the public reads at Q25 with fastp, built clones with MiXCR and kept in-frame beta chains. Rows merge per CDR3 protein into single entries with the most common DNA and genes. Here the sample has about 520,000 distinct CDR3 sequences; 25% occur a single time. 1.5% to 2% of the sample is taken by the ten largest. The sample was CD4+ T cells sorted from PBMCs, taken around 5 days after vaccination. The source is a man aged 50 to 59 who received an inactivated influenza vaccine. Donor details come from another sample of the same person, matched by shared clones.

V is TRBV28 and J is TRBJ2-2, with TRBD2 matching over 9 bases. This CDR3 has 18 amino acids. Trimming removed 10 bases from V and 2 bases from J; junction bases left unmatched: 17. Germline CDR1 reads MDHEN; CDR2 reads SYDVKM. In DNA form, the CDR3 reads TGTGCCACCCTCCGAGGGTCTAGCGGGATCCTCAACACCGGGGAGCTGTTTTTT. This sequence encodes CATLRGSSGILNTGELFF.

This clonotype was seen only a few times. The V gene is TRBV20-1, the J gene TRBJ1-2, with D possibly being TRBD1 (5 bases). Trimming took off 2 bases at V and 2 bases at J, with 15 bases between the two ends. There are 15 residues in the CDR3. Germline loops: CDR1 DFQATT, CDR2 SNEGSKA (reference sequence). The CDR3 DNA reads TGCAGTGCTAGACTTCCGGGACGGACGAACTATGGCTACACCTTC. Protein sequence: CSARLPGRTNYGYTF.

This clonotype was observed a few times. The V gene is TRBV15, the J gene TRBJ2-1; TRBD2 is a possible D gene (6 bases). The length of the CDR3 is 16 residues. Between the trimmed V and J ends, which lost 6 bases and 1 base, there was a span of 16 bases. CDR1 is LNHNV and CDR2 is YYDKDF in the germline V gene (reference sequence). The CDR3 DNA reads TGTGCCACCAGTCCCGGGGGTCTCAATTCCTACAATGAGCAGTTCTTC. Residues: CATSPGGLNSYNEQFF.

This clonotype has just a few counts. V usage is TRBV7-6 and J usage is TRBJ2-7; 8 nucleotides line up with TRBD2. Germline-derived CDR1 and CDR2 are SGHVS and FNYEAQ. V shed 4 bases and J 3 bases; nucleotides not matched to a gene: 17. The CDR3 is 18 amino acids. The CDR3 reads CASSSTYRGAGDNYEQYF. CDR3 in DNA: TGTGCCAGCAGCTCGACGTATCGGGGAGCGGGGGACAACTACGAGCAGTACTTC.

V gene TRBV20-1 combines with J gene TRBJ2-4, with D perhaps TRBD2 (5 bases). The CDR3 runs 13 residues. The ends were cut back, 6 bases at V and 10 bases at J, with 19 bases in the middle. Germline CDR1 is DFQATT and CDR2 is SNEGSKA (reference sequence). The CDR3 loop is CSAPTLEAAIQYF. The DNA of the CDR3 is TGCAGTGCCCCCACGTTGGAGGCCGCAATTCAGTACTTC.

The CDR3 reads CASSYPAWTGADTQYF. CDR3 bases: TGTGCCAGCAGTTATCCCGCCTGGACCGGGGCCGATACGCAGTATTTT. V is TRBV6-2 or TRBV6-3 and J is TRBJ2-3; D tentatively reads TRBD1 or TRBD2 (5 bases each). The V and J ends lost 3 bases and 6 bases respectively, with 19 bases between them. The germline CDR1 and CDR2 sequences are MNHEY and SVGEGT. CDR3 length equals 16 residues.

A few counts support this clonotype. V gene TRBV27 combines with J gene TRBJ2-5; 12 positions agree with TRBD2. V lost 2 bases, J lost 2 bases, and 6 bases stayed unmatched. Germline values: CDR1 MNHEY, CDR2 SMNVEV (reference sequence). This CDR3 spans 17 amino acids. The CDR3 region is CASSLLASGGAQETQYF. The CDR3 nucleotides read TGTGCCAGCAGTTTACTGGCTAGCGGGGGGGCTCAAGAGACCCAGTACTTC.

The chain is built from TRBV30 and TRBJ2-5; the D is unclear. Per the germline V gene, CDR1 is GTSNPN and CDR2 is SVGIG (reference sequence). The V gene lost 1 base and the J gene lost 7 bases, with 13 bases spanning the gap. CDR3 length equals 13 residues. This CDR3 reads CAWSAALRGTQYF. The CDR3 DNA follows: TGTGCCTGGAGTGCAGCCCTCCGTGGGACCCAGTACTTC.

In its sample, this clonotype was seen a few times. The chain has TRBV7-2 and TRBJ1-5; D not resolved. Germline lookup yields CDR1 SGHTA and CDR2 FQGNSA. The V and J ends lost 1 base and 3 bases respectively, with 10 bases between them. This CDR3 contains 15 residues. CDR3 residues: CASSLEYSSNQPQHF. CDR3 nucleotide sequence: TGTGCCAGCAGCTTAGAGTACAGCTCCAATCAGCCCCAGCATTTT.

The chain recombines TRBV7-2 with TRBJ2-6; D is ambiguous. The CDR3 runs 15 residues. The germline CDR1 and CDR2 sequences are SGHTA and FQGNSA. Trimming pared 5 bases from V and 0 bases from J, leaving 8 bases between. In DNA form, the CDR3 reads TGTGCCAGCAGCCCTAGTAGCTCTGGGGCCAACGTCCTGACTTTC. It translates to CASSPSSSGANVLTF.

In its sample, this clonotype was seen a few times. The V call is TRBV7-2, the J call TRBJ1-1; 9 bases map to TRBD1. The trim removed 1 base at V and 2 bases at J, leaving 5 bases unmatched. The V gene's germline CDR1 is SGHTA and CDR2 FQGNSA. The CDR3 runs to 16 residues. The CDR3 protein is CASSLDRQGVNTEAFF. CDR3 nucleotides: TGTGCCAGCAGCTTAGATAGACAGGGGGTAAACACTGAAGCTTTCTTT.

The rearrangement joins TRBV14 to TRBJ1-1; D remains unclear. V lost 5 bases and J 1 base, leaving 17 bases between the germline ends. The CDR3 is 16 amino acids. CDR1 SGHDN and CDR2 FVKESK come from the germline V gene. CDR3 DNA: TGTGCCAGCAGCTTCGCGTCTTGGAGTGGGAACACTGAAGCTTTCTTT. Amino acids: CASSFASWSGNTEAFF.

The chain recombines TRBV28 with TRBJ1-2; D is ambiguous. V dropped 9 bases and J dropped 8 bases, with 10 bases sitting between them. This CDR3 contains 10 residues. Germline assignment: CDR1 MDHEN and CDR2 SYDVKM. In DNA, the CDR3 is TGTGCCAGACTTGGGGAAGGCTACACCTTC. The encoded protein is CARLGEGYTF.

The chain uses TRBV6-5 and TRBJ2-3; TRBD1 is a possible D gene (5 bases). The CDR3 loop spans 15 amino acids. V lost 0 bases and J lost 0, with 7 bases in between. CDR1 and CDR2 (germline): MNHEY, SVGAGI. The CDR3 protein is CASSYSTDSTDTQYF. DNA for the CDR3: TGTGCCAGCAGTTACTCGACAGACAGCACAGATACGCAGTATTTT.

The chain employs TRBV7-9 and TRBJ2-2; possible D gene TRBD1, 6 bases. The CDR3 runs to 15 residues. The germline V gene encodes CDR1 SEHNR and CDR2 FQNEAQ (reference sequence). V was pared by 4 bases and J by 10 bases, with 19 bases between. CDR3 region: CASSSGHGPTSELFF. The CDR3 nucleotides read TGTGCCAGCAGCTCGGGACACGGACCAACGTCGGAGCTGTTTTTT.